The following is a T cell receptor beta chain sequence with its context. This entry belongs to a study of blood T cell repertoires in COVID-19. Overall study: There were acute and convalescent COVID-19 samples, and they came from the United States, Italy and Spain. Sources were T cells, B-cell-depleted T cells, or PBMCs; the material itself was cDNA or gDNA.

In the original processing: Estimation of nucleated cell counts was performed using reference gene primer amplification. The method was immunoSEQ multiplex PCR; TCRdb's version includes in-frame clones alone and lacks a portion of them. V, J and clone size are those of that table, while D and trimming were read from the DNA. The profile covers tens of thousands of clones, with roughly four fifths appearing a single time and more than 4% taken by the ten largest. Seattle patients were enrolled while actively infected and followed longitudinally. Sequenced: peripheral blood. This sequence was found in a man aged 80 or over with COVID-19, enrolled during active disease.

The CDR3 DNA reads as TGTGCCAGCATGGACAGGGGGGTGGAAAAACTGTTTTTT. It translates to CASMDRGVEKLFF. The gene calls are TRBV25-1 and TRBJ1-4, with TRBD1 identical over 10 bases. Germline V gives CDR1 MGHDK, CDR2 SYGVNS. The CDR3 covers 13 residues. V gave up 7 bases and J gave up 8 bases; unmatched junction bases: 4. Filled out from reference TRBV25-1 and TRBJ1-4, the complete variable domain reads EADIYQTPRYLVIGTGKKITLECSQTMGHDKMYWYQQDPGMELHLIHYSYGVNSTEKGDLSSESTVSRIRTEHFPLTLESARPSHTSQYLCASMDRGVEKLFFGSGTQLSVL.